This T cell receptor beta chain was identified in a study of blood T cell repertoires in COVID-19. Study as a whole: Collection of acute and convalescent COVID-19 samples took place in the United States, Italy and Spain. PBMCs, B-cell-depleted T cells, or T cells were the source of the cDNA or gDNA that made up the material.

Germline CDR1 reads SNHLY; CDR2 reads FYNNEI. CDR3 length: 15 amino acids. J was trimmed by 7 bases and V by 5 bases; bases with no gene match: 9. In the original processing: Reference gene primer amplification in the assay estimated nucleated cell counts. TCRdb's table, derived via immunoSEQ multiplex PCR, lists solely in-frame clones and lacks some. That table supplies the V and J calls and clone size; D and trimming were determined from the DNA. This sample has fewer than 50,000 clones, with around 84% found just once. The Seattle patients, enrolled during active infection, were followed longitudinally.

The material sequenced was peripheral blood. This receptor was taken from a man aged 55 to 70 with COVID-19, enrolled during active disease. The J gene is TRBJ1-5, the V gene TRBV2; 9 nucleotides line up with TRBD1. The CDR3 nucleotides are TGTGCCAGCAGTCGGATACAGGGGGCTAGACAGCCCCAGCATTTT. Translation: CASSRIQGARQPQHF.